These T cell receptor beta chains were read from a single sample in a study of cytomegalovirus exposure and HLA in healthy donors. Profiling relied on immunoSEQ multiplex PCR, and the TCRdb table lists in-frame clones only, not all of them. This sample has under 250,000 clones; roughly 80% occur once, and the top ten carry less than 7%. The sequenced material came from PBMCs. These receptors originate from a woman under 30 in good health and CMV-seronegative. CDR3s include the opening cysteine and the closing phenylalanine or tryptophan. Each record gives: V gene, D gene, clone size, CDR3 length, J gene, CDR3 DNA, CDR3 protein. The D gene is left open where the match is weak. Some rows mark clone size as missing; the rest say once, few, many or name a class of expanded clone.

>TRBV19|-|-|12|TRBJ2-6
TGTGCCAGCGGTAGCGGGGCCAACGTCCTGACTTTC
CASGSGANVLTF
>TRBV28|-|-|12|TRBJ1-5
TGTGCCAGCCAATATTCGGGGCAGCCCCAGCATTTT
CASQYSGQPQHF
>TRBV4-1|TRBD2|-|17|TRBJ2-7
TGCGCCAGCAGCCAAGGAGTAGCGGCGGGGGAACCCCTGGAGCAGTACTTC
CASSQGVAAGEPLEQYF
>TRBV20-1|-|-|11|TRBJ2-7
TGCAGTGCTAGCCGGGACTGGGCTCAGTACTTC
CSASRDWAQYF
>TRBV5-1|-|-|13|TRBJ1-1
TGCGCCAGCAGCGTGGGACTGAACACTGAAGCTTTCTTT
CASSVGLNTEAFF
>TRBV5-1|-|-|15|TRBJ1-4
TGCGCCAGCAGCTTGGGATCCGCAACTAATGAAAAACTGTTTTTT
CASSLGSATNEKLFF
>TRBV7-3|-|-|13|TRBJ2-1
TGTGCCAGCAGTCTGACAGTATGGAATGAGCAGTTCTTC
CASSLTVWNEQFF
>TRBV9|TRBD2|-|16|TRBJ2-3
TGTGCCAGCAGCGTACGCGAAGCGGGAGTTGGGGATACGCAGTATTTT
CASSVREAGVGDTQYF
>TRBV7-9|-|-|14|TRBJ2-1
TGTGCCAGCAGCTTAGGCCAGGGTTACAATGAGCAGTTCTTC
CASSLGQGYNEQFF
>TRBV4-1|TRBD1|-|17|TRBJ1-6
TGCGCCAGCAGCCATGATACGGGGACAGCCTTTAATTCACCCCTCCACTTT
CASSHDTGTAFNSPLHF
>TRBV4-1|-|once|15|TRBJ1-1
TGCGCCAGCAGCCAAGATCTCGTACGGCCCAGTGAAGCTTTCTTT
CASSQDLVRPSEAFF
>TRBV9|TRBD2|-|15|TRBJ2-5
TGTGCCAGCAGCGTAGGGCTAGCGGACCAAGAGACCCAGTACTTC
CASSVGLADQETQYF
>TRBV19|-|-|18|TRBJ2-6
TGTGCCAGTAGTATACGGAGGGGCCTAAGCTCTGGGGCCAACGTCCTGACTTTC
CASSIRRGLSSGANVLTF
>TRBV27|TRBD1|-|12|TRBJ1-2
TGTGCCAGCAGTTCCTGGACAGGGAGCTACACCTTC
CASSSWTGSYTF
>TRBV5-1|TRBD2|-|17|TRBJ2-2
TGCGCCAGCTGCCCCGCGGGGGGGCGATCGAACACCGGGGAGCTGTTTTTT
CASCPAGGRSNTGELFF
>TRBV7-9|TRBD2|-|17|TRBJ2-7
TGTGCCAGCAGCCCCTCGGTGCGGGGGGCGCGGTCCTTCGAGCAGTACTTC
CASSPSVRGARSFEQYF
>TRBV7-7|-|once|17|TRBJ2-1
TGTGCCAGCAGCCCAACTACGGAGGGCCCGGGGGCCAATGAGCAGTTCTTC
CASSPTTEGPGANEQFF
>TRBV5-1|-|-|17|TRBJ2-2
TGCGCCAGCAGCTTGGCCCCCCTACAGGGTTATACCGGGGAGCTGTTTTTT
CASSLAPLQGYTGELFF
>TRBV2|TRBD2|-|17|TRBJ2-1
TGTGCCAGCAGTATTTCTAGCGGGGGGACTCTAGGAAATGAGCAGTTCTTC
CASSISSGGTLGNEQFF
>TRBV9|-|once|16|TRBJ1-1
TGTGCCAGCAGCGTAGGACGGGAGGCTTTAAACACTGAAGCTTTCTTT
CASSVGREALNTEAFF
>TRBV29-1|-|-|13|TRBJ1-2
TGCAGCGCGGATCCAGGGGAATCCTATGGCTACACCTTC
CSADPGESYGYTF
>TRBV27|TRBD1|-|16|TRBJ2-7
TGTGCCAGCAGTTTTTCAACAGGGGGCCGACTCTACGAGCAGTACTTC
CASSFSTGGRLYEQYF
>TRBV7-8|TRBD1|-|15|TRBJ2-5
TGTGCCAGCTCTGCCCGACAGGGGGCAGGGGAGACCCAGTACTTC
CASSARQGAGETQYF
>TRBV5-1|-|-|13|TRBJ1-1
TGCGCCAGCAGCTTGGGACAGTCAGGTGAAGCTTTCTTT
CASSLGQSGEAFF
>TRBV30|-|-|13|TRBJ1-1
TGTGCCTGGAGTGTAATGTATGGGAATGAAGCTTTCTTT
CAWSVMYGNEAFF
>TRBV5-6|TRBD2|-|16|TRBJ2-1
TGTGCCAGCAGCGGAGGACTAGCGGGGGACTACAATGAGCAGTTCTTC
CASSGGLAGDYNEQFF
>TRBV7-8|-|-|18|TRBJ2-7
TGTGCCAGCAGCTTAGGATTGGCGGGGGCCCTCAGACCCTACGAGCAGTACTTC
CASSLGLAGALRPYEQYF
>TRBV4-2|-|few|11|TRBJ1-2
TGTGCCAGCAGCCAGAACTATGGCTACACCTTC
CASSQNYGYTF
>TRBV5-6|TRBD1|once|15|TRBJ1-5
TGTGCCAGCAGCTTGGGCGGGACAGGGGATCGGGCCCAGCATTTT
CASSLGGTGDRAQHF
>TRBV18|-|-|16|TRBJ1-1
TGTGCCAGCTCACCGAGCCTAGACATCGGGAACACTGAAGCTTTCTTT
CASSPSLDIGNTEAFF
>TRBV10-2|-|few|13|TRBJ2-7
TGCGCCAGCAGTATGAAGCGTCCCTACGAGCAGTACTTC
CASSMKRPYEQYF
>TRBV6-5|-|-|14|TRBJ2-7
TGTGCCAGCAGTTCCTCGACTAAAACCTACGAGCAGTACTTC
CASSSSTKTYEQYF
>TRBV4-1|-|-|15|TRBJ1-1
TGCGCCAGCAGCCAAGAACCGGGGAGGAACACTGAAGCTTTCTTT
CASSQEPGRNTEAFF
>TRBV2|TRBD1|-|15|TRBJ2-5
TGTGCCAGCAGTGTGAACAGGGGGCACCAAGAGACCCAGTACTTC
CASSVNRGHQETQYF
>TRBV7-2|TRBD1|-|17|TRBJ1-5
TGTGCCAGCAGCTTAGGTTTCGACAGGGGAAGCAATCAGCCCCAGCATTTT
CASSLGFDRGSNQPQHF
>TRBV2|-|-|18|TRBJ2-7
TGTGCCAGCGGCACCCGACCAGCCCCAGGGGGGATCTCCTACGAGCAGTACTTC
CASGTRPAPGGISYEQYF
>TRBV20-1|-|-|11|TRBJ2-1
TGCAGTGCTACCTACTACAATGAGCAGTTCTTC
CSATYYNEQFF
>TRBV25-1|-|-|14|TRBJ2-7
TGTGCCAGCAGTGTAGTAGCGGACTCCTACGAGCAGTACTTC
CASSVVADSYEQYF
>TRBV10-3|-|-|15|TRBJ1-1
TGTGCCATCAGTGAGAACAGCCACTTGAACACTGAAGCTTTCTTT
CAISENSHLNTEAFF
>TRBV15|-|-|18|TRBJ1-5
TGTGCCACCAGCAGAGATGGGGTTAAGGACAGCGGCAATCAGCCCCAGCATTTT
CATSRDGVKDSGNQPQHF
>TRBV27|-|-|14|TRBJ1-1
TGTGCCAGCAGTTTCCGTACGATGAACACTGAAGCTTTCTTT
CASSFRTMNTEAFF
>TRBV30|TRBD2|-|15|TRBJ2-2
TGTGCCTGGAGGGCCGGACTAGCGGGCGCCGGGGAGCTGTTTTTT
CAWRAGLAGAGELFF
>TRBV29-1|-|-|14|TRBJ2-7
TGCAGCGTTGGGATGGGCCGGGGTTCCTACGAGCAGTACTTC
CSVGMGRGSYEQYF
>TRBV5-1|-|-|14|TRBJ2-3
TGCGCCAGCAGCACCGACAGTTACACAGATACGCAGTATTTT
CASSTDSYTDTQYF
>TRBV6-1|-|once|17|TRBJ2-7
TGTGCCAGCAGTGAAGGCGCCACCGGGACGGCCCCCTACGAGCAGTACTTC
CASSEGATGTAPYEQYF
>TRBV18|-|-|14|TRBJ2-3
TGTGCCAGCTCTCAAGACTCCGGCACAGATACGCAGTATTTT
CASSQDSGTDTQYF
>TRBV5-1|-|-|15|TRBJ1-5
TGCGCCAGCAGCTTGGAGGGACGCGGCAATCAGCCCCAGCATTTT
CASSLEGRGNQPQHF
>TRBV13|TRBD1|few|15|TRBJ1-3
TGTGCCAGCAGCCGGGACAGTCTTGCTGGAAACACCATATATTTT
CASSRDSLAGNTIYF
>TRBV6-6|TRBD1|-|14|TRBJ1-5
TGTGCCAGCAGTTACGGAGGGGGCTCTCAGCCCCAGCATTTT
CASSYGGGSQPQHF
>TRBV2|-|-|14|TRBJ2-1
TGTGCCAGTTACAGGGAGATAGGGCTGGATGAGCAGTTCTTC
CASYREIGLDEQFF
>TRBV28|-|-|17|TRBJ2-3
TGTGCCAGCAGTTTGCTGGGGGCGTCATACTTCACAGATACGCAGTATTTT
CASSLLGASYFTDTQYF
>TRBV5-1|TRBD2|-|14|TRBJ2-1
TGCGCCAGCAGGGGCGGGAGTAGGTACAATGAGCAGTTCTTC
CASRGGSRYNEQFF
>TRBV6-5|-|-|14|TRBJ1-2
TGTGCCAGCAGTTATTTAGCAGTGAACTATGGCTACACCTTC
CASSYLAVNYGYTF
>TRBV30|-|-|14|TRBJ2-2
TGTGCCTGGAGTGTACTACAGAACACCGGGGAGCTGTTTTTT
CAWSVLQNTGELFF
>TRBV18|TRBD1|-|15|TRBJ2-3
TGTGCCAGCTCGTGGGACAGGGGTAGCACAGATACGCAGTATTTT
CASSWDRGSTDTQYF